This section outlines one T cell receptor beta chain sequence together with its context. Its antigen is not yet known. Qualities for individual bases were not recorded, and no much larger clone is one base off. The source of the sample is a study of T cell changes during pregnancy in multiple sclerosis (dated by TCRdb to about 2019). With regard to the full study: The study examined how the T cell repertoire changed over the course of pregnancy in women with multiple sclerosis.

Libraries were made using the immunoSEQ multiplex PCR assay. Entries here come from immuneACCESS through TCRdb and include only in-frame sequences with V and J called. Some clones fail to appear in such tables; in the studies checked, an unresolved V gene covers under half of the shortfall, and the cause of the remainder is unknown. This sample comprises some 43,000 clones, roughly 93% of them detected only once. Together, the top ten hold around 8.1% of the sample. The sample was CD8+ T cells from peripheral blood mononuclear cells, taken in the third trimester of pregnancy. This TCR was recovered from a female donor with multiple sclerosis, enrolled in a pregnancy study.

The CDR3: CASSEGAGYGYTF. The bases are TGTGCCAGCAGTGAAGGGGCGGGCTATGGCTACACCTTC. The sequence joins TRBV6-1 to TRBJ1-2; the D gene is not confidently resolved. Looking up the germline V gene yields CDR1 MNHNS and CDR2 SASEGT. Trimming at the junction amounts to 1 base on V and 4 bases on J, and the germline ends lie 7 bases apart. Measured from the cysteine to the phenylalanine, the CDR3 is 13 residues long. Of all the DNA, just the CDR3 is kept, 39 bases in frame from base 1.